Presented here are 21 T cell receptor beta chains from one specimen sequenced in a study of CD4 T cells in relation to SARS-CoV-2 and coronaviruses. The unexposed donors gave CD4+ T cells in about 2010-2019, prior to COVID-19. CD4+ T cells were isolated from the cells after around 10 days of culture. No antigen has been identified for these receptors. Only in-frame clones appear in the TCRdb table, and some are missing; sequencing was by immunoSEQ multiplex PCR. Of 15,000 to 17,000 clones listed, roughly 80% are singletons. The specimen sequenced was CD4+ T cells from PBMCs, cultured in vitro. The source is a human donor in good health.

This clone has just a few counts. Written as DNA, the CDR3 is TGTGCCAGCTCACCATCGGACAGTAGCAATCAGCCCCAGCATTTT. This sequence encodes CASSPSDSSNQPQHF. The chain combines TRBV18 with TRBJ1-5; a weak D match, TRBD1 (6 bases). V lost 2 bases and J 0 bases, leaving 8 bases between the germline ends. CDR3 length equals 15 residues. CDR1 is KGHSH and CDR2 is LQKENI in the germline V gene.

This clone was observed a single time. The V gene is TRBV5-4, the J gene TRBJ1-3; D gene uncertain. V was pared by 0 bases and J by 4 bases, with 8 bases between. Germline V gene data show CDR1 as SGHNT and CDR2 as YYREEE (reference sequence). CDR3 length: 14 residues. The CDR3: CASSLGLSGNTIYF. CDR3 sequence (DNA): TGTGCCAGCAGCTTGGGGTTGTCAGGAAACACCATATATTTT.

V usage is TRBV18 and J usage is TRBJ2-3; the match to TRBD1 covers 7 bases. J was trimmed by 4 bases and V by 1 base; bases with no gene match: 11. The germline V gene encodes CDR1 KGHSH and CDR2 LQKENI. CDR3 length: 17 residues. The CDR3 reads CASSPRPTGNPPDTQYF. DNA of the CDR3: TGTGCCAGCTCACCACGACCGACAGGGAACCCCCCAGATACGCAGTATTTT.

This clone has just one count. V usage is TRBV21-1 and J usage is TRBJ1-2; the table's D call of TRBD1 was not tested on the DNA. TRBV21-1 constitutes a pseudogene. The CDR3 runs to 16 residues. CDR3 in amino acids: CASSKRLGGTGKGYTF. CDR3 in DNA: TGTGCCAGCAGCAAAAGGCTCGGGGGGACAGGGAAAGGCTACACCTTC.

This chain joins TRBV11-2 and TRBJ2-1; D is unclear. Germline CDR1 SGHAT, CDR2 FQNNGV. There are 14 residues in the CDR3. Trimming pared 5 bases from V and 7 bases from J, leaving 15 bases between. CDR3 loop: CASSQNLEGNEQFF. DNA of the CDR3: TGTGCCAGCAGCCAAAACTTAGAAGGAAATGAGCAGTTCTTC.

The chain couples TRBV12-3 or TRBV12-4 to TRBJ2-5; 13 nucleotides align to TRBD2. V lost 7 bases to trimming and J lost 5 bases; unmatched junction nucleotides: 1. The CDR3 sequence is 13 residues long. The CDR3 nucleotides read TGTGCCAGCATGACTAGCGGGAGGGAGACCCAGTACTTC. Protein sequence: CASMTSGRETQYF.

This clone was observed a handful of times. V gene TRBV29-1 combines with J gene TRBJ2-3; D is unresolved. This CDR3 is 14 amino acids long. V was clipped by 4 bases and J by 0 bases, with 11 bases between them. Germline CDR1 SQVTM, CDR2 ANQGSEA. For the CDR3, the DNA is TGCAGCGTTGGCAGCGCAGCTAGCACAGATACGCAGTATTTT. Protein sequence: CSVGSAASTDTQYF.

The chain couples TRBV3-1 (or the pseudogene TRBV3-2) to TRBJ2-7; 10 nucleotides line up with TRBD2. V gave up 0 bases and J gave up 10 bases; unmatched junction bases: 9. The CDR3 is made up of 15 amino acids. CDR1 is LGHDT and CDR2 is YNNKEL in the germline V gene (reference sequence). The DNA for the CDR3 is TGTGCCAGCAGCCAAGACACTAGCGGGGCGTACGGACAGTACTTC. Protein: CASSQDTSGAYGQYF.

This clone was picked up a small number of times. The rearrangement joins TRBV28 to TRBJ1-5; no reliable D call. Germline assignment: CDR1 MDHEN and CDR2 SYDVKM. With 8 bases removed from V and 7 bases from J, the gap between germline ends came to 12 bases. The CDR3 contains 12 residues. CDR3 sequence: CASGPDGQPQHF. The CDR3 coding sequence is TGTGCCAGCGGACCTGATGGGCAGCCCCAGCATTTT. The entire variable domain, with the rest obtained from reference TRBV28 and TRBJ1-5, is as follows: DVKVTQSSRYLVKRTGEKVFLECVQDMDHENMFWYRQDPGLGLRLIYFSYDVKMKEKGDIPEGYSVSREKKERFSLILESASTNQTSMYLCASGPDGQPQHFGDGTRLSIL.

The chain carries TRBV4-1 and TRBJ2-3; the match to TRBD2 covers 7 bases. Germline values: CDR1 MGHRA, CDR2 YSYEKL. After removal of 0 bases from V and 0 bases from J, the junction contained 3 bases not matched to a gene. The CDR3 consists of 16 residues. CDR3 loop: CASSQDERGSTDTQYF. The CDR3 DNA reads TGCGCCAGCAGCCAAGATGAGCGGGGAAGCACAGATACGCAGTATTTT.

V and J are TRBV9 and TRBJ2-7; D ambiguous. This CDR3 contains 11 residues. Deletions cut 3 bases from V and 6 bases from J, with 7 bases between. Per the germline V gene, CDR1 is SGDLS and CDR2 is YYNGEE. The DNA of the CDR3 is TGTGCCAGCAGCGCGGACGGCGAGCAGTACTTC. It codes for CASSADGEQYF. The full variable domain, in which reference TRBV9 and TRBJ2-7 provide the parts outside the CDR3, is DSGVTQTPKHLITATGQRVTLRCSPRSGDLSVYWYQQSLDQGLQFLIQYYNGEERAKGNILERFSAQQFPDLHSELNLSSLELGDSALYFCASSADGEQYFGPGTRLTVT.

J is TRBJ2-1 and V is TRBV7-3; possible D gene TRBD1, 6 bases. V was pared by 2 bases and J by 8 bases, with 19 bases between. CDR3 length equals 16 residues. The germline V gene encodes CDR1 SGHTA and CDR2 FQGTGA. CDR3 protein: CASSLFVLTGPDEQFF. DNA of the CDR3: TGTGCCAGCAGCTTATTCGTGCTGACAGGTCCCGATGAGCAGTTCTTC. The full variable domain, rest sourced from reference TRBV7-3 and TRBJ2-1, is GAGVSQTPSNKVTEKGKYVELRCDPISGHTALYWYRQSLGQGPEFLIYFQGTGAADDSGLPNDRFFAVRPEGSVSTLKIQRTERGDSAVYLCASSLFVLTGPDEQFFGPGTRLTVL.

V and J are TRBV14 and TRBJ2-1; 12 positions agree with TRBD2. Germline lookup yields CDR1 SGHDN and CDR2 FVKESK. V lost 0 bases to trimming and J lost 7 bases; unmatched junction nucleotides: 7. The CDR3 totals 17 residues. CDR3 residues: CASSQDRGLAGRNEQFF. The CDR3 DNA reads TGTGCCAGCAGCCAAGATCGCGGACTAGCGGGAAGGAATGAGCAGTTCTTC.

V and J are TRBV18 and TRBJ2-5; D ambiguous. CDR1 and CDR2 from the germline V gene are KGHSH and LQKENI. The CDR3 length is 13 residues. V shed 3 bases and J shed 3 bases, with 8 bases lying between them. This chain's CDR3 is CASSPPGEETQYF. The CDR3 nucleotides read TGTGCCAGCTCACCTCCGGGCGAAGAGACCCAGTACTTC.

This chain uses TRBV21-1 with TRBJ2-1; the tabulated D call, TRBD2, remains unverified against the DNA. TRBV21-1 represents a pseudogene. The CDR3 has 17 residues. The CDR3 coding sequence is TGTGCCAGCAGCAAAAGGCAGGGGCTAGCGGAACTCAATGAGCAGTTCTTC. Residues: CASSKRQGLAELNEQFF.

CDR3 loop: CASTGTANEKLFF. For the CDR3, the DNA is TGTGCCAGCACTGGGACAGCTAATGAAAAACTGTTTTTT. This chain joins TRBV27 and TRBJ1-4, with 7 bases identical to TRBD1. This CDR3 has 13 amino acids. The V gene end was trimmed by 7 bases and the J gene end by 3 bases; junction bases not matched to a gene: 2. Germline loops: CDR1 MNHEY, CDR2 SMNVEV (reference sequence).

This chain connects TRBV18 to TRBJ2-7, with a tentative D call TRBD1 (6 bases). Germline values: CDR1 KGHSH, CDR2 LQKENI. V lost 5 bases and J 4 bases, leaving 12 bases between the germline ends. This CDR3 is 13 amino acids long. The CDR3 region is CASSMQGKYEQYF. DNA for the CDR3: TGTGCCAGCTCAATGCAGGGGAAGTACGAGCAGTACTTC.

This clone came up a few times. This chain uses TRBV15 with TRBJ2-7; the match to TRBD1 covers 9 bases. V was pared by 4 bases and J by 10 bases, with 8 bases of the junction left unmatched. The germline CDR1 and CDR2 sequences are LNHNV and YYDKDF (reference sequence). The CDR3 sequence is 13 residues long. This chain's CDR3 is CATSTDRGRDQYF. The CDR3 DNA sequence: TGTGCCACCAGCACGGACAGGGGTAGGGATCAGTACTTC.

The chain employs TRBV19 and TRBJ2-4, with D perhaps TRBD1 or TRBD2 (6 bases each). V was trimmed by 3 bases and J by 3 bases, leaving 15 bases between them. This CDR3 has 16 amino acids. Germline V gene lookup returns CDR1 LNHDA and CDR2 SQIVND (reference sequence). CDR3 sequence (DNA): TGTGCCAGTAGTATTGTTTTCGAGGGGGGCAAAAACATTCAGTACTTC. The encoded protein is CASSIVFEGGKNIQYF. Combining the CDR3 with reference TRBV19 and TRBJ2-4 gives the whole variable domain DGGITQSPKYLFRKEGQNVTLSCEQNLNHDAMYWYRQDPGQGLRLIYYSQIVNDFQKGDIAEGYSVSREKKESFPLTVTSAQKNPTAFYLCASSIVFEGGKNIQYFGAGTRLSVL.

This chain uses TRBV12-5 with TRBJ2-1, with D possibly TRBD1 on 6 matching bases. Germline lookup yields CDR1 LGHNT and CDR2 FRNRAP. CDR3 length: 14 amino acids. V gave up 2 bases and J gave up 7 bases, with 12 bases separating them. This CDR3 reads CASGLSQGRNEQFF. The DNA for the CDR3 is TGTGCTAGTGGTTTGTCGCAGGGGCGAAATGAGCAGTTCTTC.

The CDR3 nucleotides are TGCGCCAGCAGCTTGCTCGCCCTTGGGCAGGGGAATGAGCAGTTCTTC. Residues: CASSLLALGQGNEQFF. The rearrangement uses TRBV5-1 and TRBJ2-1, with D perhaps TRBD1 (6 bases). The CDR3 extends over 16 amino acids. Germline V CDR1 and CDR2: SGHRS, YFSETQ. Trimming took off 1 base at V and 7 bases at J, with 18 bases between the two ends.